The clone carrying this TCR beta chain came up many times. Its antigen is unidentified. This entry belongs to a study of T cells in Graves' hyperthyroidism and ophthalmopathy. Exclusion criteria comprised uncontrolled infection, other autoimmune disease, pregnancy or lactation. It was less than 13 ml of fresh peripheral blood that supplied the PBMCs. Authors of the study amplified TCR beta CDR3 regions from RNA transcripts. In the first-round RT-PCR of the TCR CDR3, the HTBI primer set was used. MiXCR, applied by TCRdb to the multiplex PCR reads, yields one record per CDR3 protein. The repertoire holds about 770,000 distinct CDR3 sequences, with around 20% as singletons. Whole-study results and caveats: Before onset, by a median of approximately 6.2 months, the model predicted ophthalmopathy.

The TCR comes from a woman in her forties or fifties with Graves' hyperthyroidism that later progressed to Graves' ophthalmopathy. Input material: blood.

The CDR3 nucleotides read TGTGCCAGCAGTTCCCCCTGGACAGGGTTTTACGAGCAGTACTTC. Its protein product is CASSSPWTGFYEQYF. The chain combines TRBV12-3 or TRBV12-4 with TRBJ2-7, with 8 bases that match TRBD1. The CDR3 has 15 amino acids. Trimming at V came to 4 bases and at J to 4 bases, leaving 9 bases not matched to a gene.